Here is one T cell receptor (beta chain) with its context. The sample comes from a study of CD8+ T cells in alopecia areata. The authors extracted RNA and reverse transcribed it into cDNA as the sequencing template. Data came from immunoSEQ multiplex PCR; TCRdb stores just in-frame clones and leaves some out. The sample carries roughly 140,000 clones, around 82% recorded once. Treatment indicated: oral pan-JAK inhibitor, 5-10 mg twice daily. Germline assignment: CDR1 SEHNR and CDR2 FQNEAQ (reference sequence). V lost 7 bases and J lost 3, with 16 bases in between. The CDR3 spans 14 residues. Here the sequenced sample was CD8+ T cells sorted from blood, taken at week 4, from a patient treated with tofacitinib. This TCR was sampled from a human donor with alopecia areata. The genes are TRBV7-9 and TRBJ2-7; D is possibly TRBD1 (6 bases). The CDR3 coding sequence is TGTGCCAGCACCAGACCGGGACAAGACTACGAGCAGTACTTC. The encoded protein is CASTRPGQDYEQYF.